The entry that follows covers one TCR beta chain sequence. Antigen specificity is unknown. This entry comes from a study of shared clonotypes between healthy human individuals. Deep was the level at which the assay was run. Original processing notes: In the immunoSEQ data, sequences were junction-only and lacked quality scores, so filtering differed. Libraries were prepared by immunoSEQ multiplex PCR; TCRdb keeps only in-frame clonotypes and omits some of them. Clone size and V and J calls were adopted from that table, with D and trimming inferred from the DNA. The sample contains about 2 million clones, just under 95% of which appear only once. CDR3 length: 17 amino acids. V lost 1 base to trimming and J lost 0 bases; unmatched junction nucleotides: 6. Germline values: CDR1 SGHRS, CDR2 YFSETQ. Terminally differentiated effector memory CD45RA+ cells were excluded by CCR7 positive selection of CD45RO-negative cells. Healthy and HIV-negative, the adult donors had no recent acute infections or vaccinations.

Broader study findings: Non-shared clonotypes showed lower generation probabilities than clonotypes common to all four donors.

The sample comprised naive CD8+ T cells sorted from blood. This receptor was obtained from a young man in good health. This chain joins TRBV5-1 and TRBJ2-2, with 7 bases that match TRBD2. CDR3 coding DNA: TGCGCCAGCAGCTTGATCCGGGCGGGGGCGAACACCGGGGAGCTGTTTTTT. Its protein product is CASSLIRAGANTGELFF.